These 13 T cell receptor beta chains were all obtained from the same sample, sequenced in a study of T cell responses to AZD1222 COVID-19 vaccine. The data were produced by immunoSEQ multiplex PCR, yet TCRdb's version contains in-frame clones alone and is incomplete. The sample includes roughly 100,000 clones, more than 85% of them seen just once. This material consisted of peripheral blood, taken on day 0 of AZD1222 vaccination. Receptors were obtained from an adult in good health.

The V call is TRBV28, the J call TRBJ1-2, with TRBD1 matching 9 bases. The CDR3 is made up of 14 amino acids. The V gene end was trimmed by 2 bases and the J gene end by 8 bases; junction bases not matched to a gene: 6. The germline gives CDR1 MDHEN, CDR2 SYDVKM. The CDR3 sequence: CASSLGGTGIGYTF. The CDR3, as DNA: TGTGCCAGCAGTTTAGGAGGGACAGGGATAGGCTACACCTTC.

This clone appeared once. V and J are TRBV10-3 and TRBJ1-1, with 9 bases lining up with TRBD1. Trimming removed 4 bases from V and 6 bases from J; junction bases left unmatched: 3. This CDR3 contains 13 residues. Germline-derived CDR1 and CDR2 are ENHRY and SYGVKD. Here the CDR3 reads CAISGTGDPEAFF. As DNA, the CDR3 is TGTGCCATCAGTGGGACAGGGGACCCTGAAGCTTTCTTT.

This chain joins TRBV7-3 and TRBJ2-2; D is undetermined. Trimming removed 4 bases at V and 0 bases at J, with 6 bases between. Per germline, CDR1 SGHTA and CDR2 FQGTGA. The CDR3 loop spans 14 amino acids. DNA for the CDR3: TGTGCCAGCAGCTCAAGTTCGAACACCGGGGAGCTGTTTTTT. Its translation: CASSSSSNTGELFF.

V and J are TRBV30 and TRBJ2-3; 10 bases are shared with TRBD2. This CDR3 has 18 residues. The V and J ends lost 3 bases and 2 bases, in that order; junction bases with no gene match: 14. Germline V gene lookup returns CDR1 GTSNPN and CDR2 SVGIG (reference sequence). The CDR3 spells CAWSRLAGGKETTDTQYF. The DNA for the CDR3 is TGTGCCTGGAGCAGGTTAGCGGGAGGCAAGGAAACCACAGATACGCAGTATTTT.

CDR3 nucleotides: TGTGCCAGCAGCCAAGATGACTCGGAGGGCAACTATGGCTACACCTTC. It yields the protein CASSQDDSEGNYGYTF. The rearrangement links TRBV3-1 (or the pseudogene TRBV3-2) to TRBJ1-2, with unresolved D. The CDR3 loop spans 16 amino acids. V dropped 0 bases and J dropped 2 bases, with 13 bases sitting between them. CDR1 and CDR2 (germline): LGHDT, YNNKEL (reference sequence).

The chain has TRBV12-3 or TRBV12-4 and TRBJ1-4; TRBD1 is a possible D gene (5 bases). The germline V and J ends were trimmed by 7 bases and 11 bases, with 14 bases remaining between them. There are 12 residues in the CDR3. The CDR3: CASTHRGGKLFF. The DNA for the CDR3 is TGTGCCAGCACCCATCGGGGGGGGAAACTGTTTTTT.

The V gene is TRBV28, the J gene TRBJ2-1; D gene uncertain. The V end lost 6 bases, the J end lost 2 bases, and 5 bases lay between the germline ends. The CDR3 extends over 12 amino acids. Per the germline V gene, CDR1 is MDHEN and CDR2 is SYDVKM. The CDR3 here is CASSPAYNEQFF. The CDR3 bases are TGTGCCAGCAGCCCGGCCTACAATGAGCAGTTCTTC.

This clone was found once. V gene TRBV5-8 combines with J gene TRBJ2-1; 9 nucleotides match TRBD2. Unmatched junction bases numbered 1, after V lost 0 bases and J lost 3 bases. Per germline, CDR1 SGHTS and CDR2 YDEGEE. This CDR3 has 15 amino acids. CDR3 in amino acids: CASSLGLADYNEQFF. For the CDR3, the DNA is TGTGCCAGCAGCTTGGGACTAGCGGACTACAATGAGCAGTTCTTC.

This chain links TRBV3-1 (or the pseudogene TRBV3-2) with TRBJ1-2; D unresolved. CDR1 is LGHDT, CDR2 YNNKEL, per germline (reference sequence). CDR3 length equals 13 residues. V was shortened by 5 bases and J by 4 bases, with 11 bases between the two germline ends. The CDR3 DNA reads TGTGCCAGCAGCAGGGAAGATTTCTATGGCTACACCTTC. Translated, it gives CASSREDFYGYTF.

The chain carries TRBV5-1 and TRBJ1-4; D perhaps matches TRBD1 (5 bases). There are 16 residues in the CDR3. Germline V gene data show CDR1 as SGHRS and CDR2 as YFSETQ. V gave up 0 bases and J gave up 2 bases, with 11 bases separating them. CDR3 nucleotides: TGCGCCAGCAGCTTGGCCGGTTGGGGCACTAATGAAAAACTGTTTTTT. It encodes CASSLAGWGTNEKLFF.

This clone was seen more than once but under ten times. This sequence joins TRBV5-4 and TRBJ1-2, with D uncertain. CDR1 is SGHNT and CDR2 is YYREEE in the germline V gene (reference sequence). Trimming shortened V by 0 bases and J by 10 bases, and 16 bases separated the two germline ends. This CDR3 region has 14 residues. The CDR3 loop is CASSLGIGHTDYTF. The CDR3 nucleotides are TGTGCCAGCAGCTTGGGAATAGGTCACACCGACTACACCTTC.

This chain connects TRBV7-3 to TRBJ2-5; tentatively, D is TRBD1 (7 bases). Looked up from germline, CDR1 is SGHTA and CDR2 is FQGTGA. The V gene lost 5 bases and the J gene lost 2 bases, with 12 bases spanning the gap. This CDR3 comprises 14 residues. CDR3 in DNA: TGTGCCAGCAGCCCCAGGGGGGATCAAGAGACCCAGTACTTC. Protein: CASSPRGDQETQYF. The whole variable domain, filled in from reference TRBV7-3 and TRBJ2-5, reads GAGVSQTPSNKVTEKGKYVELRCDPISGHTALYWYRQSLGQGPEFLIYFQGTGAADDSGLPNDRFFAVRPEGSVSTLKIQRTERGDSAVYLCASSPRGDQETQYFGPGTRLLVL.

V and J are TRBV19 and TRBJ2-2; D remains unclear. Germline assignment: CDR1 LNHDA and CDR2 SQIVND (reference sequence). V was pared by 7 bases and J by 5 bases, with 17 bases between. The CDR3 contains 15 residues. This chain's CDR3 is CASIGWMSITGELFF. The CDR3 DNA sequence: TGTGCCAGTATTGGTTGGATGTCAATAACCGGGGAGCTGTTTTTT.